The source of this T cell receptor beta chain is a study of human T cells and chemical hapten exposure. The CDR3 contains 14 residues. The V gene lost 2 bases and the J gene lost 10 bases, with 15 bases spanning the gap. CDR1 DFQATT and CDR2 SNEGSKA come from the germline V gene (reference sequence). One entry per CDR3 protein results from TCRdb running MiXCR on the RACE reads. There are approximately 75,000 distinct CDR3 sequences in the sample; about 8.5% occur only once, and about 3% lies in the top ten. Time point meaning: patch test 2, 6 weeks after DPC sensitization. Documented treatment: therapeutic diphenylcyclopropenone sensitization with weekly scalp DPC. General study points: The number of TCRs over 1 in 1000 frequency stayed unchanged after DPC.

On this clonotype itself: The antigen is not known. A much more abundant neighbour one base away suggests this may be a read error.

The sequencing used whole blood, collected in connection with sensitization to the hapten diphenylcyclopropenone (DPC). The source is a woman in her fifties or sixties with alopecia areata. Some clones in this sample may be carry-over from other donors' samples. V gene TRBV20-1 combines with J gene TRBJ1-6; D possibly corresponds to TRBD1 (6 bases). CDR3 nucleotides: TGCAGTGCTAGATCAGGGGCGGGAAAGTCACCCCTCCACTTT. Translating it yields CSARSGAGKSPLHF.